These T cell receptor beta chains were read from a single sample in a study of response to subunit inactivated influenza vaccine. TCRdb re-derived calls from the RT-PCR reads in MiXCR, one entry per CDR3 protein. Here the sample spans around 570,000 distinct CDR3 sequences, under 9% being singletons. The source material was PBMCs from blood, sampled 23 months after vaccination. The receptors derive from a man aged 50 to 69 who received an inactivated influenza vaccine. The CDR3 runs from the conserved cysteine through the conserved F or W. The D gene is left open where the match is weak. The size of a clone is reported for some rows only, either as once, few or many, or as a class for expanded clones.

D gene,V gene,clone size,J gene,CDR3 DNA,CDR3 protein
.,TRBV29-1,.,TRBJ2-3,TGCAGCGTTGGACACGCCCGGGCAGATACGCAGTATTTT,CSVGHARADTQYF
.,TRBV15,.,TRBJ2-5,TGTGCCACCAGCTTCAATCACAAAGAGACCCAGTACTTC,CATSFNHKETQYF
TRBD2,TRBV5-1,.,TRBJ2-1,TGCGCCAGCAGCTTGGGGTCCGCGGGGGGCGTCAATGAGCAGTTCTTC,CASSLGSAGGVNEQFF
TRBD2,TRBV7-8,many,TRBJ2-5,TGTGCCAGCACCACTAGCGGGGGGGGTGAGACCCAGTACTTC,CASTTSGGGETQYF
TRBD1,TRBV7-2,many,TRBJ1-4,TGTGCCAGCAGCTTAGCGTCAGGGGGCAATGAAAAACTGTTTTTT,CASSLASGGNEKLFF
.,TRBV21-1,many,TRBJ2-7,TGTGCCAGCAGCAAATTAACTTTCGCTAGCATCCTCCACCAAGGCTCCTACGAGCAGTACTTC,CASSKLTFASILHQGSYEQYF
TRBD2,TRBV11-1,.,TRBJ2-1,TGTGCCAGCACCAGCGGGGTCGAGAATGAGCAGTTCTTC,CASTSGVENEQFF
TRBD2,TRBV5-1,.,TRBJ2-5,TGCGCCAGCAGCTTCACTAGCGGGAGGGAGAAACAAGAGACCCAGTACTTC,CASSFTSGREKQETQYF
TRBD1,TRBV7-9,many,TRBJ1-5,TGTGCCAGCAGCGCAGGGACAGGGCATCAGCCCCAGCATTTT,CASSAGTGHQPQHF
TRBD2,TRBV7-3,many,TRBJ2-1,TGTGCCAGTGGGACAGGAGCGGGAGGGAAGTTCTTC,CASGTGAGGKFF
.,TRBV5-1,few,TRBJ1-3,TGCGCCAGCAGCTTTCGGGGGCTGTCGTCTGGAAACACCATATATTTT,CASSFRGLSSGNTIYF
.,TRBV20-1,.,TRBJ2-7,TGCAGTGCTAGAGATCAAGGCAGGGCGGTCTACGAGCAGTACTTC,CSARDQGRAVYEQYF
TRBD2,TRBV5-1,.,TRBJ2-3,TGCGCCAGCAGCCAAAATCCCACGACTAGCGGGGGGAGAAGTACGCAGTATTTT,CASSQNPTTSGGRSTQYF
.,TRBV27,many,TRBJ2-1,TGTGCCAGCTCCCCTAATGGGGCCTACAATGAGCAGTTCTTC,CASSPNGAYNEQFF
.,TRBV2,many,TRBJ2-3,TGTGCCAGCAACCCTCCCCTCGGAGTCGTCTTTACAGATACGCAGTATTTT,CASNPPLGVVFTDTQYF
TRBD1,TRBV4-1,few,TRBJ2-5,TGCGCCAGCAGCCAAGAGAGAAGAAAGGGACAGCCAAGGACCCAAAAGTCGGAGACCCAGTACTTC,CASSQERRKGQPRTQKSETQYF
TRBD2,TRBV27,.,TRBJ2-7,TGTGCCAGCAGTAAAGTTAGCGGGGTCTACGAGCAGTACTTC,CASSKVSGVYEQYF
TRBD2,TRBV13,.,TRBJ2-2,TGTGCCAGCAGTCTCGGACTAGCGGGGGGCAGAACCGGGGAGCTGTTTTTT,CASSLGLAGGRTGELFF
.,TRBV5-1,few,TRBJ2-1,TGCGCCAGCAGCCTAGGGGTTCCTAGCTCCTACAATGAGCAGTTCTTC,CASSLGVPSSYNEQFF
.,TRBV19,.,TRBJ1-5,TGTGCCAGTAGTACGGACGGTCGTTATCAGCCCCAGCATTTT,CASSTDGRYQPQHF
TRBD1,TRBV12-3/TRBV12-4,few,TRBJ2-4,TGTGCCAGCAGTCGACGGACAGGGCTACGGATTCAGTACTTC,CASSRRTGLRIQYF
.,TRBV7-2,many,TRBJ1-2,TGTGCCAGCAGCTTACAATCAGGTTCGGGGTATGGCTACACCTTC,CASSLQSGSGYGYTF
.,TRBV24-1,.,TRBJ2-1,TGTGCCACCAGTGATTTTCCCGACAATGAGCAGTTCTTC,CATSDFPDNEQFF
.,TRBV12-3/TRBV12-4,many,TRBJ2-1,TGTGCCAGCAGAGATTCACACTGGCAGTTCTTC,CASRDSHWQFF
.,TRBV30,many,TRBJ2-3,TGTGCCTGGAGTGTACAGCAAGATACGCAGTATTTT,CAWSVQQDTQYF
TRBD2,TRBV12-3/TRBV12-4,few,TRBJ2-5,TGTGCCAGCAGTTCCCTAGCGGGGGGGGCCCAGTACTTC,CASSSLAGGAQYF
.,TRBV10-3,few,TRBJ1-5,TGTGCCATCAGTGGGAGTGGGGCAAGACCTAGCAATCAGCCCCAGCATTTT,CAISGSGARPSNQPQHF
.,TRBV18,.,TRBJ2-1,TGTGCCAGCTCGAATACAGGTTATGAGCAGTTCTTC,CASSNTGYEQFF
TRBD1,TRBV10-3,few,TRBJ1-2,TGTGCCATCAGTGAGTCGTATATGGGACAGAGCTATGGCTACACCTTC,CAISESYMGQSYGYTF
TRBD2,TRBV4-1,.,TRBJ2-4,TGCGCCAGCAGCCACCCGGGGGGGGAGGACATTCAGTACTTC,CASSHPGGEDIQYF
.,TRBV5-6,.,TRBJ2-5,TGTGCCAGCAGCCGCCCCCAGGTCCGCGAGACCCAGTACTTC,CASSRPQVRETQYF
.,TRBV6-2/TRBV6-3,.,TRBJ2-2,TGTGCCAGCAGTTACAGACAGGCGAACACCGGGGAGCTGTTTTTT,CASSYRQANTGELFF
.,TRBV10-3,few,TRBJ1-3,TGTGCCACGGGCGGGGAGATCTCTGGAAACACCATATATTTT,CATGGEISGNTIYF
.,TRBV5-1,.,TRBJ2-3,TGCGCCAGCAGCTCCCAGCGGAGCACAGATACGCAGTATTTT,CASSSQRSTDTQYF
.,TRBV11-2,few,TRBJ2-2,TGTGCCAGCAGCGCGCAGGGGAGCACCGGGGAGCTGTTTTTT,CASSAQGSTGELFF
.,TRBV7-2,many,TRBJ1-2,TGTGCCAGCAGCGCCGAAGTAGGGGGCTACACCTTC,CASSAEVGGYTF
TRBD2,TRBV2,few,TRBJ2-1,TGTGCCAGCAGGCGGGAGCTGCGGAATGAGCAGTTCTTC,CASRRELRNEQFF
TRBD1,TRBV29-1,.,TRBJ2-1,TGCAGCGTTGAGAAGGGGACAGGGCTCCCCCCGGGGCAGTTCTTC,CSVEKGTGLPPGQFF
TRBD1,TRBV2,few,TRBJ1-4,TGTGCCACCCAGAGGGACAGGTTTAATGAAAAACTGTTTTTT,CATQRDRFNEKLFF
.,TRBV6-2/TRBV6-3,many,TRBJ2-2,TGTGCCAGCAGTTCCATGGAGGGCCCCGGGGAGCTGTTTTTT,CASSSMEGPGELFF
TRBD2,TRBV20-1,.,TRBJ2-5,TGCAGTGCTAGCGGGGGGGCTACGGAGACCCAGTACTTC,CSASGGATETQYF
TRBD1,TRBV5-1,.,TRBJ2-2,TGCGCCAGCAGCTCGGCAGGGGGCATGGACACCGGGGAGCTGTTTTTT,CASSSAGGMDTGELFF
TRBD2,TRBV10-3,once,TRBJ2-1,TGTGCCATCAGGGTGTCTAGCGGGAACAAGGAGCAGTTCTTC,CAIRVSSGNKEQFF
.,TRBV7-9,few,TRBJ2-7,TGTGCCAGCAGCTCCCGGATTGGGCCGAACTACGAGCAGTACTTC,CASSSRIGPNYEQYF